This passage covers 14 T cell receptor beta chains from one sample sequenced in a study of blood T cell repertoires in COVID-19. TCRdb's copy holds only in-frame clones and misses some; the assay was immunoSEQ multiplex PCR. The data show a few hundred thousand clones, with around 89% seen just once and roughly 0.8% held by the top ten. The sequencing sample was made of peripheral blood. The receptor source for this set is a man aged 30 to 45 with acute or convalescent COVID-19.

V is TRBV10-3 and J is TRBJ2-7, with TRBD1 as a possible D gene (5 bases). The V gene's germline CDR1 is ENHRY and CDR2 SYGVKD. V was pared by 1 base and J by 3 bases, with 13 bases between. The CDR3 contains 15 residues. DNA of the CDR3: TGTGCCATCAGTGAGTGGTCGGACACCAACTACGAGCAGTACTTC. Encoded protein: CAISEWSDTNYEQYF.

The chain uses TRBV3-1 (or the pseudogene TRBV3-2) and TRBJ2-1; the D gene is possibly TRBD2 (6 bases). Between the trimmed V and J ends, which lost 6 bases and 8 bases, there was a span of 14 bases. Germline V gene sequence: CDR1 LGHDT, CDR2 YNNKEL (reference sequence). This CDR3 has 13 residues. CDR3 loop: CASSLGGWDEQFF. CDR3 DNA: TGTGCCAGCAGTCTCGGAGGGTGGGATGAGCAGTTCTTC.

As to this clone: One end of the junction does not line up with germline, which may come from a read error. The chain combines TRBV28 with TRBJ2-3; 12 bases are a match to TRBD2. Germline V CDR1 and CDR2: MDHEN, SYDVKM. This CDR3 comprises 14 residues. CDR3 in amino acids: CASSLTSGSVFLDF. The DNA for the CDR3 is TGTGCCAGCAGTTTGACTAGCGGGAGCGTCTTTTTGGATTTT.

As regards this clone: The same CDR3 can be traced to other DNA sequences in this sample. In DNA form, the CDR3 reads TGTGCCAGCAGCCTTAACACCGGGGAGCTGTTTTTT. Translated: CASSLNTGELFF. The rearrangement joins TRBV27 to TRBJ2-2; D is ambiguous. CDR3 length: 12 amino acids. Trimming shortened V by 6 bases and J by 2 bases, and 4 bases separated the two germline ends. CDR1 MNHEY and CDR2 SMNVEV come from the germline V gene (reference sequence).

This chain links TRBV3-1 (or the pseudogene TRBV3-2) with TRBJ1-1; D is unresolved. Germline V gives CDR1 LGHDT, CDR2 YNNKEL (reference sequence). The CDR3 spans 16 residues. V gave up 0 bases and J gave up 0 bases, with 11 bases separating them. CDR3 amino acids: CASSQEQAVMNTEAFF. CDR3 nucleotide sequence: TGTGCCAGCAGCCAAGAGCAGGCCGTCATGAACACTGAAGCTTTCTTT.

The chain employs TRBV29-1 and TRBJ1-1, with 8 bases that match TRBD1. The germline CDR1 and CDR2 sequences are SQVTM and ANQGSEA. The CDR3 runs to 14 residues. Germline trimming cut 7 bases from V and 4 bases from J; bases unmatched to any gene: 11. CDR3 DNA: TGCAGCGGTGATGACCGGACAGGGATCACTGAAGCTTTCTTT. This codes for CSGDDRTGITEAFF.

V and J are TRBV10-3 and TRBJ1-6, with unresolved D. The CDR3 sequence is 14 residues long. Trimming took off 7 bases at V and 1 base at J, with 8 bases between the two ends. Germline values: CDR1 ENHRY, CDR2 SYGVKD. The CDR3 protein is CAITRGSYNSPLHF. In nucleotides, the CDR3 is TGTGCCATCACGCGGGGATCCTATAATTCACCCCTCCACTTT.

This chain links TRBV13 with TRBJ2-7; 9 nucleotides match TRBD1. This CDR3 has 12 residues. Germline lookup yields CDR1 PRHDT and CDR2 FYEKMQ (reference sequence). V was clipped by 4 bases and J by 6 bases; unmatched bases: 1. CDR3 sequence: CASSWTGVEQYF. The CDR3 DNA is TGTGCCAGCAGCTGGACAGGGGTCGAGCAGTACTTC.

This clone has only one observation. The chain carries TRBV6-1 and TRBJ2-1; TRBD2 agrees at 9 bases. The V gene end was trimmed by 0 bases and the J gene end by 5 bases; junction bases not matched to a gene: 17. The CDR3 has 20 amino acids. CDR1 and CDR2 (germline): MNHNS, SASEGT. As DNA, the CDR3 is TGTGCCAGCAGTGAAGCGTTCCCAAGGGGTGCGGGGGGGTTAAACAATGAGCAGTTCTTC. Protein product: CASSEAFPRGAGGLNNEQFF.

This clone has only one observation. The chain carries TRBV6-5 and TRBJ1-2; 8 bases align to TRBD1. V gave up 5 bases and J gave up 8 bases; unmatched junction bases: 7. Germline V lookup: CDR1 MNHEY, CDR2 SVGAGI. The length of the CDR3 is 13 residues. The CDR3 bases are TGTGCCAGCAGTACGGGACAGGCGCGGGGCTACACCTTC. As protein: CASSTGQARGYTF.

Comments on this clone: At one boundary the junction diverges from the germline segment, which might be a read error. The chain recombines TRBV7-3 with TRBJ1-4, with 8 bases that match TRBD1. Germline lookup yields CDR1 SGHTA and CDR2 FQGTGA. The CDR3 sequence is 11 residues long. CDR3 bases: TGTGCCAGCAGTCCCCGCCGGGACAGGATATTT. Its protein product is CASSPRRDRIF.

The V and J genes are TRBV28 and TRBJ2-7; maybe TRBD2 (5 bases). CDR3 length: 15 amino acids. Germline-derived CDR1 and CDR2 are MDHEN and SYDVKM. V lost 7 bases to trimming and J lost 0 bases, with 16 bases between them. CDR3 region: CASTPLKGSSYEQYF. The DNA for the CDR3 is TGTGCCAGCACCCCGTTGAAAGGGAGCTCCTACGAGCAGTACTTC.

The chain uses TRBV9 and TRBJ2-2; D gene unclear. Germline V gene sequence: CDR1 SGDLS, CDR2 YYNGEE. The CDR3 contains 13 residues. Trimming cost V 3 bases and J 6 bases, with 9 bases left between them. This CDR3 reads CASSGSMAGELFF. CDR3 nucleotide sequence: TGTGCCAGCAGCGGTTCTATGGCCGGGGAGCTGTTTTTT.

The chain employs TRBV4-2 and TRBJ1-3; perhaps TRBD1 as D (5 bases). The CDR3 consists of 15 residues. Germline V CDR1 and CDR2: LGHNA, YNFKEQ. V was clipped by 1 base and J by 2 bases, with 9 bases between them. CDR3: CASSQVSRAGNTIYF. DNA of the CDR3: TGTGCCAGCAGCCAAGTTTCCAGGGCTGGAAACACCATATATTTT.